These 28 T cell receptor beta chains share one sample of origin, sequenced in a study of blood T cell repertoires in COVID-19. Sequencing was performed with immunoSEQ multiplex PCR; in TCRdb, only in-frame clones are kept and a portion is missing. The data show about 150,000 clones, approximately 91% seen once. The sequencing input was peripheral blood. The receptor source for this set is a woman aged 70-85 years with acute or convalescent COVID-19.

This clone appeared once. The CDR3 protein is CASSQDSARGYNEQFF. The CDR3 DNA is TGTGCCAGCAGCCAGGACTCGGCGCGGGGTTACAATGAGCAGTTCTTC. V is TRBV4-2 and J is TRBJ2-1; tentative D call: TRBD2 (6 bases). The CDR3 runs to 16 residues. Trimming took off 3 bases at V and 4 bases at J, with 16 bases between the two ends. The germline V gene has CDR1 LGHNA and CDR2 YNFKEQ.

The chain carries TRBV10-1 and TRBJ1-5, with 8 bases fitting TRBD1. CDR1 is WNHNN and CDR2 is SYGVQD in the germline V gene (reference sequence). The CDR3 length is 14 residues. With V trimmed by 9 bases and J by 9 bases, 13 bases remained unmatched. In DNA form, the CDR3 reads TGCGCCAGTCATGACCAGGGGGCGCGGCTGCCCCAGCATTTT. Protein product: CASHDQGARLPQHF.

The chain combines TRBV6-5 with TRBJ2-2; 10 nucleotides match TRBD1. The length of the CDR3 is 14 residues. The J segment lost 5 bases and the V segment lost 8 bases, leaving 5 bases of the junction unmatched. The V gene's germline CDR1 is MNHEY and CDR2 SVGAGI. CDR3 amino acids: CASGRDRGTGELFF. CDR3 DNA: TGTGCCAGCGGCCGGGACAGGGGAACCGGGGAGCTGTTTTTT.

This clone was seen only once. The chain carries TRBV27 and TRBJ1-2; 8 nucleotides line up with TRBD1. Trimming cost V 6 bases and J 5 bases; bases outside gene matches: 14. The CDR3 is 16 amino acids. Germline values: CDR1 MNHEY, CDR2 SMNVEV (reference sequence). The CDR3 DNA is TGTGCCAGCAGCCCCGTGGGGACAGGTCTAAGGTATGGCTACACCTTC. Translated, it gives CASSPVGTGLRYGYTF.

V gene TRBV19 combines with J gene TRBJ2-2; a weak D match, TRBD1 (6 bases). The germline V gene has CDR1 LNHDA and CDR2 SQIVND (reference sequence). The CDR3 loop spans 14 amino acids. V was shortened by 8 bases and J by 2 bases, with 12 bases between the two germline ends. The CDR3 bases are TGTGCCAGTTCCGAGGACAGCAACACCGGGGAGCTGTTTTTT. As protein: CASSEDSNTGELFF.

This chain uses TRBV15 with TRBJ2-7; 8 bases line up with TRBD1. The CDR3 contains 14 residues. V dropped 3 bases and J dropped 3; count of bases not matched to a gene: 4. CDR1 and CDR2 from the germline V gene are LNHNV and YYDKDF (reference sequence). CDR3 bases: TGTGCCACCAGCAGGGACAGGGCCGACTACGAGCAGTACGTC. Translating it yields CATSRDRADYEQYV.

This clone was found a few times. The V gene is TRBV7-9, the J gene TRBJ1-4; no firm D call. Trimming removed 3 bases at V and 5 bases at J, with 13 bases between. The germline gives CDR1 SEHNR, CDR2 FQNEAQ (reference sequence). This CDR3 spans 15 amino acids. The CDR3 region is CASSLYGRSNEKLFF. In DNA, the CDR3 is TGTGCCAGCAGCTTGTACGGTCGTTCAAATGAAAAACTGTTTTTT.

Here the CDR3 reads CASSYRLEKLFF. Here the CDR3 DNA reads TGTGCCAGCAGTTATCGTCTGGAAAAACTGTTTTTT. The chain links TRBV28 to TRBJ1-4; D is undetermined. Germline CDR1 reads MDHEN; CDR2 reads SYDVKM. V dropped 4 bases and J dropped 8 bases, with 8 bases sitting between them. There are 12 residues in the CDR3.

This clone has just one count. This sequence joins TRBV6-5 and TRBJ2-5; D gene uncertain. The CDR3 spans 15 residues. V was cut by 0 bases and J by 5 bases, with 13 bases left in between. The V gene's germline CDR1 is MNHEY and CDR2 SVGAGI. In nucleotides, the CDR3 is TGTGCCAGCAGTTACTCGTACGATGCCCGGGAGACCCAGTACTTC. It is translated as CASSYSYDARETQYF.

The J gene is TRBJ1-1, the V gene TRBV2; D is perhaps TRBD1 (6 bases). CDR1 and CDR2 from the germline V gene are SNHLY and FYNNEI. V was trimmed by 6 bases and J by 4 bases, leaving 15 bases between them. This CDR3 is built from 14 residues. The CDR3 nucleotides are TGTGCCAGCAGGAAGACAGGACCGGGCACTGAAGCTTTCTTT. Translation: CASRKTGPGTEAFF. The full variable domain, with the rest looked up from reference TRBV2 and TRBJ1-1, is EPEVTQTPSHQVTQMGQEVILRCVPISNHLYFYWYRQILGQKVEFLVSFYNNEISEKSEIFDDQFSVERPDGSNFTLKIRSTKLEDSAMYFCASRKTGPGTEAFFGQGTRLTVV.

This clone was seen only once. The chain employs TRBV24-1 and TRBJ2-2; 7 positions agree with TRBD2. V trimming: 7 bases; J trimming: 5 bases; junction bases outside the gene matches: 3. Germline CDR1 reads KGHDR; CDR2 reads SFDVKD. The length of the CDR3 is 13 residues. DNA of the CDR3: TGTGCCACCAGGTCTAGCGGTACCGGGGAGCTGTTTTTT. Its translation is CATRSSGTGELFF.

The chain combines TRBV7-2 with TRBJ2-2, with D possibly TRBD1 on 6 matching bases. V lost 7 bases and J lost 5, with 20 bases in between. This CDR3 region has 16 residues. The V gene's germline CDR1 is SGHTA and CDR2 FQGNSA. CDR3 sequence: CASTPRGLRVTGELFF. The CDR3 region has the DNA TGTGCCAGCACCCCCAGGGGTTTAAGGGTAACCGGGGAGCTGTTTTTT.

This clone is a singleton in its sample. This rearrangement joins TRBV11-1 to TRBJ1-1, with D perhaps matching TRBD1 (5 bases). CDR1 and CDR2 (germline): SGHAT, FQDESV (reference sequence). CDR3 length equals 16 residues. V lost 3 bases and J lost 0, with 14 bases in between. The CDR3 protein is CASSLKPGLMNTEAFF. The CDR3 coding sequence is TGTGCCAGCAGCTTGAAACCAGGGCTTATGAACACTGAAGCTTTCTTT.

The chain links TRBV5-1 to TRBJ1-2, with D unresolved. Deletions cut 0 bases from V and 8 bases from J, with 11 bases between. In germline, CDR1 is SGHRS, CDR2 YFSETQ. This CDR3 spans 13 amino acids. CDR3 residues: CASSLEGGRGYTF. DNA of the CDR3: TGCGCCAGCAGCTTGGAGGGCGGGAGGGGCTACACCTTC. The full variable domain, its missing parts supplied by reference TRBV5-1 and TRBJ1-2, is KAGVTQTPRYLIKTRGQQVTLSCSPISGHRSVSWYQQTPGQGLQFLFEYFSETQRNKGNFPGRFSGRQFSNSRSEMNVSTLELGDSALYLCASSLEGGRGYTFGSGTRLTVV.

The rearrangement links TRBV7-2 to TRBJ2-5, with 7 bases aligning to TRBD2. CDR1 is SGHTA, CDR2 FQGNSA, per germline. The CDR3 length is 16 residues. Germline trimming cut 2 bases from V and 2 bases from J; bases unmatched to any gene: 8. DNA for the CDR3: TGTGCCAGCAGCTTAAGGGCCGGCGGGGGACAAGAGACCCAGTACTTC. This codes for CASSLRAGGGQETQYF.

V gene TRBV28 combines with J gene TRBJ2-4, with a weak D call TRBD2 (7 bases). The CDR3 has 16 residues. The germline CDR1 and CDR2 sequences are MDHEN and SYDVKM. V lost 2 bases, J lost 1 base, and 12 bases lay in between. CDR3 residues: CASSLTGRGAKNIQYF. The CDR3 bases are TGTGCCAGCAGTTTAACAGGGAGGGGGGCCAAAAACATTCAGTACTTC. Full variable domain (remainder filled in from reference TRBV28 and TRBJ2-4): DVKVTQSSRYLVKRTGEKVFLECVQDMDHENMFWYRQDPGLGLRLIYFSYDVKMKEKGDIPEGYSVSREKKERFSLILESASTNQTSMYLCASSLTGRGAKNIQYFGAGTRLSVL.

The V and J genes are TRBV7-8 and TRBJ2-1; TRBD2 agrees at 8 bases. Trimming cost V 1 base and J 6 bases; bases outside gene matches: 5. This CDR3 is built from 15 residues. CDR1 is SGHVS and CDR2 is FQNEAQ in the germline V gene. CDR3 DNA: TGTGCCAGCAGCTTAGTTCGGGGGGGCTCCAATGAGCAGTTCTTC. The encoded protein is CASSLVRGGSNEQFF.

This clone was counted a few times. The rearrangement joins TRBV3-1 (or the pseudogene TRBV3-2) to TRBJ2-6; D remains ambiguous. The ends were cut back, 0 bases at V and 3 bases at J, with 9 bases in the middle. CDR1 is LGHDT, CDR2 YNNKEL, per germline (reference sequence). The CDR3 consists of 16 residues. The CDR3 loop is CASSQDRIGGANVLTF. In DNA, the CDR3 is TGTGCCAGCAGCCAAGATCGCATCGGTGGGGCCAACGTCCTGACTTTC.

V gene TRBV6-1 combines with J gene TRBJ2-5; perhaps TRBD2 as D (6 bases). CDR3 length equals 14 residues. Germline CDR1 is MNHNS and CDR2 is SASEGT. Trimming left V 0 bases short and J 6 bases short, with 11 bases between. The CDR3 DNA reads as TGTGCCAGCAGTGAAGCGCGGGGTTTACAGACCCAGTACTTC. This sequence encodes CASSEARGLQTQYF.

The V gene is TRBV19, the J gene TRBJ1-5; TRBD1 agrees at 8 bases. V trimming: 7 bases; J trimming: 6 bases; junction bases outside the gene matches: 14. Germline-derived CDR1 and CDR2 are LNHDA and SQIVND (reference sequence). The CDR3 sequence is 16 residues long. This chain's CDR3 is CASTPRWGQGAQPQHF. CDR3 nucleotide sequence: TGTGCCAGTACCCCCCGCTGGGGCCAGGGGGCTCAGCCCCAGCATTTT.

This clone has only a few counts. The rearrangement joins TRBV5-1 to TRBJ1-1, with a possible D match to TRBD1 (6 bases). This CDR3 spans 14 amino acids. V gave up 1 base and J gave up 6 bases, with 13 bases separating them. Germline CDR1 and CDR2: SGHRS and YFSETQ. CDR3 protein: CASSLTGGAAEAFF. The CDR3 coding sequence is TGCGCCAGCAGCTTGACCGGGGGGGCCGCTGAAGCTTTCTTT.

This chain connects TRBV10-2 to TRBJ1-1; 7 positions agree with TRBD1. This CDR3 comprises 13 residues. V shed 0 bases and J 7 bases; nucleotides not matched to a gene: 2. The germline V gene encodes CDR1 WSHSY and CDR2 SAAADI. The CDR3 DNA is TGCGCCAGCAGTGAGTCGGACAGGCTTGAAGCTTTCTTT. Translating gives CASSESDRLEAFF.

This clone appeared once. The chain has TRBV12-3 or TRBV12-4 and TRBJ1-4, with D possibly being TRBD1 (5 bases). V lost 5 bases and J 8 bases, leaving 12 bases between the germline ends. The CDR3 totals 13 residues. The CDR3 region is CASSQGSKEKLFF. CDR3 nucleotide sequence: TGTGCCAGCAGTCAGGGCTCCAAGGAAAAACTGTTTTTT.

The chain uses TRBV14 and TRBJ1-2; D gene unclear. V was cut by 0 bases and J by 8 bases, with 16 bases left in between. The CDR3 is 15 amino acids. Per the germline V gene, CDR1 is SGHDN and CDR2 is FVKESK. CDR3 region: CASSQEVVGRGGYTF. The CDR3 DNA is TGTGCCAGCAGCCAAGAAGTAGTCGGGAGAGGAGGCTACACCTTC.

The chain has TRBV5-1 and TRBJ2-5; 7 bases fit TRBD1. Germline trimming cut 2 bases from V and 4 bases from J; bases unmatched to any gene: 5. The CDR3 consists of 14 residues. From germline, CDR1 is SGHRS and CDR2 YFSETQ. CDR3 sequence (DNA): TGCGCCAGCAGCTTCACAGGGGATCGAGAGACCCAGTACTTC. It translates to CASSFTGDRETQYF.

As regards this clone: One junction end disagrees with the germline gene, perhaps due to a read error. V gene TRBV5-6 combines with J gene TRBJ2-7; D remains unclear. Germline V gene lookup returns CDR1 SGHDT and CDR2 YYEEEE. CDR3 length equals 12 residues. The CDR3 DNA sequence: TGTGCCAGCAGCTTCTTATCCTCCGAGCAGTACTTC. Translated, it gives CASSFLSSEQYF.

This rearrangement joins TRBV5-1 to TRBJ2-6, with 8 bases that match TRBD2. Germline values: CDR1 SGHRS, CDR2 YFSETQ. V was clipped by 4 bases and J by 0 bases; unmatched bases: 12. This CDR3 region has 19 residues. This CDR3 reads CASSKQGSGGTSGANVLTF. The CDR3 nucleotides are TGCGCCAGCAGCAAACAAGGCAGCGGGGGAACCTCTGGGGCCAACGTCCTGACTTTC.

V is TRBV7-2 and J is TRBJ2-2; TRBD2 aligns across 16 bases. Looked up from germline, CDR1 is SGHTA and CDR2 is FQGNSA. V dropped 3 bases and J dropped 6; count of bases not matched to a gene: 4. The CDR3 contains 17 residues. CDR3 in DNA: TGTGCCAGCAGCTTTCCGGGACTAGCGGGGGGGGCCGGGGAGCTGTTTTTT. Translating gives CASSFPGLAGGAGELFF.